This T cell receptor beta chain was recorded in a study of T cells expressing NK-cell markers (dated by TCRdb to the early 2020s). Some background on the complete study: In sorted CD3+CD56+NKG2C+, CD3+CD56+NKG2C- and CD3+CD56-NKG2C+ T-cell subsets from 8 or 9 donors, TCR beta-chain repertoires were profiled. Among the eight sequenced donors, only one was HCMV-seronegative, while the other seven were HCMV-seropositive. Libraries were sequenced as 2 x 150 bp reads on Illumina HiSeq 2000/2500, MiSeq or NextSeq. The study sequenced eight donors, all healthy volunteers chosen at random: three men and five women. General conclusions and limits of the study: Whether the expanded NKG2C-expressing T cell clones were specific for HCMV antigens was left unclear. For five or six donors, the dominant CD3+CD56+NKG2C+ clonotypes were among the top 10 CD8+ clonotypes and accounted for about 1.0-8% of CD8+ T cells. Those dominant clonotypes were again the most abundant among CD3+CD56-NKG2C+ cells in four donors, at roughly 25-60.1%.

To determine HCMV serostatus, a commercial ELISA kit was used to detect HCMV-specific IgG in serum. Ficoll density gradient centrifugation was used to isolate peripheral blood mononuclear cells from blood. CDR3 length: 12 amino acids, cysteine to phenylalanine. No DNA is recorded. The germline V gene provides CDR1 SGHDT and CDR2 YYEEEE. Sequencing took place on an Illumina HiSeq 2000. The TCR beta cDNA libraries were made using 5'RACE template switching, a step that added both a universal primer site and unique molecular identifiers. cDNA synthesis was primed from the TCR beta constant segment and was followed by two successive PCR amplification steps. Per the authors' processing: Reads were demultiplexed and grouped by UMI with MIGEC, and clonotypes were assembled and quantified with MiTCR. To exclude erroneous sequences, only TCR cDNA sequences supported by at least two reads were retained. The tcR package was used for downstream repertoire analysis, and clonotypes were matched between fractions using CDR3 nucleotide sequence together with V segment. Antigen specificity was annotated against VDJdb with VDJmatch, allowing one amino acid substitution in CDR3. TCRdb reprocessed the reads and assigns one entry to each CDR3 protein sequence, leaving out DNA. These V and J calls are TCRdb output, not the study's own analysis. This sample's table carries about 120,000 distinct CDR3 sequences. Of the sample, 15% to 20% falls within the top ten clones.

In the case of this clonotype: Its antigen remains undetermined.

This chain joins TRBV5-6 to TRBJ2-2. Sequencing was done on a sample of blood T cells: a sorted CD56 or NKG2C T cell subset, CD4+ or CD8+ T cells, or bulk PBMC T cells (not recorded which). The source of this sequence is a woman between 18 and 70 years old in good health. The CDR3 is CASSSSVGELFF.